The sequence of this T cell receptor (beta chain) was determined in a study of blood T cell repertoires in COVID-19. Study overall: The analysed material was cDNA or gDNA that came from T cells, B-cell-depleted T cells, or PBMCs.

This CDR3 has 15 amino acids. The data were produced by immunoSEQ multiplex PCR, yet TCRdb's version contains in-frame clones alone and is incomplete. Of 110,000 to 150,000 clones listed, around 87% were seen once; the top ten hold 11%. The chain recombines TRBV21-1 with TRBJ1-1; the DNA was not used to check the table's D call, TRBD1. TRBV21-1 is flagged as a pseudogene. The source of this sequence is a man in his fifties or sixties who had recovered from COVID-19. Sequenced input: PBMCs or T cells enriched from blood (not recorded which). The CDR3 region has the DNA TGTGCCAGCAGCACCCAACAGGGAGAATTGACTGAAGCTTTCTTT. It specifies CASSTQQGELTEAFF.